The 18 T cell receptor beta chains listed next were all sequenced from one sample in a study of T cells in women clearing cervical HPV infection. Clones were read by immunoSEQ multiplex PCR, and TCRdb kept only the in-frame ones, dropping some. Its table lists tens of thousands of clones. What was sequenced was blood buffy coat. Every receptor here comes from a woman aged 18 to 75 with a cervical HPV16 infection that either progressed to CIN3+ or cleared (not recorded which).

In regard to this clone: An end of the junction differs from the germline gene, which may be a read error. The CDR3 end falls 3 residues outside the read, so it is completed with the germline J gene. The rearrangement links TRBV4-2 to TRBJ1-1, with a tentative D call TRBD1 (6 bases). Germline CDR1 LGHNA, CDR2 YNFKEQ. The CDR3 is made up of 17 amino acids. The part of the CDR3 DNA that was read is TGCGCCAGCAGCCAAGACGCTCTGAGACAGGCGAACACTGAA. Translation: CASSQDALRQANTE. The CDR3 in full is CASSQDALRQANTEAFF.

Remarks on this clone: The missing CDR3 end, 3 residues past where the read stops, is filled in from the germline J gene. This chain joins TRBV7-9 and TRBJ1-1, with D unclear. The V gene's germline CDR1 is SEHNR and CDR2 FQNEAQ (reference sequence). The CDR3 is 12 amino acids. CDR3: CASSSPSKGAFF. The CDR3 DNA, read in part, is TGTGCCAGCAGCTCCCCCAGTAAGGGT. The variable domain in full, with the rest retrieved from reference TRBV7-9 and TRBJ1-1, is DTGVSQNPRHKITKRGQNVTFRCDPISEHNRLYWYRQTLGQGPEFLTYFQNEAQLEKSRLLSDRFSAERPKGSFSTLEIQRTEQGDSAMYLCASSSPSKGAFFGQGTRLTVV.

Comment on this clone: The DNA ends 3 residues before the CDR3 does, and the rest of the CDR3 is filled in from the germline J gene. The chain joins TRBV28 to TRBJ2-7, with TRBD1 matching 7 bases. Germline V CDR1 and CDR2: MDHEN, SYDVKM. CDR3 length equals 15 residues. The V segment lost 5 bases and the J segment 2 bases; nucleotides outside the gene matches: 9. The CDR3 region is CASSPPAGGTYEQYF. The part of the CDR3 DNA that was read is TGTGCCAGCAGTCCCCCCGCAGGGGGTACCTACGAG.

In the case of this clone: Sequencing ends 3 residues short of the CDR3 end; the germline J gene provides the rest. This chain connects TRBV7-2 to TRBJ2-7; D ambiguous. The length of the CDR3 is 13 residues. Germline lookup yields CDR1 SGHTA and CDR2 FQGNSA. V was shortened by 1 base and J by 5 bases, with 9 bases between the two germline ends. The CDR3 DNA, read in part, is TGTGCCAGCAGCTTAGAAGCCCACCACGAG. Translating it yields CASSLEAHHE. The full CDR3 protein reads CASSLEAHHEQYF.

With respect to this clone: Sequencing ends 3 residues short of the CDR3 end; the germline J gene provides the rest. The chain recombines TRBV30 with TRBJ2-5, with a possible D match to TRBD2 (7 bases). The V and J ends lost 4 bases and 1 base respectively, with 13 bases between them. The CDR3 is made up of 14 amino acids. Germline CDR1 is GTSNPN and CDR2 is SVGIG (reference sequence). The CDR3 DNA, read in part, is TGTGCCTGGACAAGGGGGGGGATCCAAGAGACC. Translated, it gives CAWTRGGIQET. The CDR3 as a whole reads CAWTRGGIQETQYF.

Concerning this clone: The CDR3 end is not reached by the read, which stops 3 residues before it; the germline J gene fills it in. V usage is TRBV5-1 and J usage is TRBJ1-2; D is unresolved. The CDR3 loop spans 15 amino acids. V dropped 0 bases and J dropped 6 bases, with 15 bases sitting between them. CDR1 is SGHRS and CDR2 is YFSETQ in the germline V gene. The CDR3 reads CASSLERAGVDGYTF. The CDR3 bases that were read are TGCGCCAGCAGCTTGGAGAGGGCCGGAGTGGATGGC. Variable domain in full (rest from reference TRBV5-1 and TRBJ1-2): KAGVTQTPRYLIKTRGQQVTLSCSPISGHRSVSWYQQTPGQGLQFLFEYFSETQRNKGNFPGRFSGRQFSNSRSEMNVSTLELGDSALYLCASSLERAGVDGYTFGSGTRLTVV.

On this clone itself: The CDR3 is cut off 3 residues early in the read; its end comes from the germline J gene. The chain has TRBV6-2 or TRBV6-3 and TRBJ2-7; the match to TRBD1 covers 7 bases. The length of the CDR3 is 13 residues. Per the germline V gene, CDR1 is MNHEY and CDR2 is SVGEGT. With 7 bases clipped from V and 1 base from J, the junction kept 4 bases outside the gene matches. This chain's CDR3 is CASTIQGSYEQYF. Incomplete CDR3 DNA: TGTGCCAGCACTATACAGGGGTCCTACGAG.

In regard to this clone: Relative to the germline gene, one junction end is altered; a read error may explain this. Coverage ceases 3 residues before the CDR3 finishes, and the germline J gene fills in the end. This chain uses TRBV4-2 with TRBJ2-5, with 9 bases identical to TRBD2. This CDR3 has 17 amino acids. CDR1 LGHNA and CDR2 YNFKEQ come from the germline V gene. The CDR3 DNA, read in part, is TGCGCCAGCAGCCAAGACACGGCGGGGGGGCCAGGGGGGACC. As protein: CASSQDTAGGPGGT. The entire CDR3 reads CASSQDTAGGPGGTQYF.

Concerning this clone itself: The CDR3 extends 3 residues past the end of the read, so its final part is completed from the germline J gene. This chain joins TRBV18 and TRBJ2-1, with TRBD2 identical over 13 bases. V was pared by 3 bases and J by 4 bases, with 9 bases of the junction left unmatched. From germline, CDR1 is KGHSH and CDR2 LQKENI. This CDR3 region has 18 residues. This CDR3 reads CASSPLTSGGASYNEQFF. The DNA read from the CDR3 is TGTGCCAGCTCACCGCTTACTAGCGGGGGGGCCTCTTACAATGAG.

As regards this clone: The read falls 3 residues short of the CDR3 end, and the missing part is taken from the germline J gene. The chain couples TRBV9 to TRBJ1-4, with D possibly being TRBD1 (6 bases). Germline lookup yields CDR1 SGDLS and CDR2 YYNGEE. The length of the CDR3 is 15 residues. The ends were cut back, 2 bases at V and 6 bases at J, with 14 bases in the middle. CDR3 bases read: TGTGCCAGCAGCGTCTCCGGGACACTGGATGAAAAA. Amino acid sequence: CASSVSGTLDEK. The whole CDR3 reads CASSVSGTLDEKLFF.

Concerning this clone itself: The read is 3 residues too short to cover the CDR3 end, so that end is filled in from the germline J gene. The chain joins TRBV7-6 to TRBJ2-5, with D possibly TRBD1 on 5 matching bases. CDR3 length equals 14 residues. The ends were cut back, 6 bases at V and 2 bases at J, with 13 bases in the middle. Per germline, CDR1 SGHVS and CDR2 FNYEAQ. The sequenced part of the CDR3 DNA is TGTGCCAGCAGTTCTAGACAGATTCAAGAGACC. It encodes CASSSRQIQET. The entire CDR3 protein is CASSSRQIQETQYF.

Details on this clone: With the read ending 3 residues before the CDR3 end, the germline J gene is used to fill in that end. J is TRBJ1-2 and V is TRBV19; D is uncertain. The CDR3 has 13 amino acids. Per germline, CDR1 LNHDA and CDR2 SQIVND (reference sequence). The part of the CDR3 DNA that was read is TGTGCCAGTAGTATAGGTCAGAACAATGAC. Translating it yields CASSIGQNND. The whole CDR3 protein reads CASSIGQNNDYTF.

About this clone itself: Read coverage stops 3 residues before the CDR3 terminus; the germline J gene supplies the remainder. This chain joins TRBV30 and TRBJ2-3; 8 bases fit TRBD1. The CDR3 runs to 15 residues. CDR1 and CDR2 from the germline V gene are GTSNPN and SVGIG (reference sequence). Here the CDR3 reads CAWSGHRGDKQPQYF. Partial CDR3 DNA: TGTGCCTGGAGTGGCCACAGGGGGGACAAGCAGCCG.

Turning to this clone: Read sequence stops 3 residues before the CDR3 end, and the germline J gene provides the missing end. The J gene is TRBJ2-1, the V gene TRBV13; 8 positions agree with TRBD2. Per germline, CDR1 PRHDT and CDR2 FYEKMQ (reference sequence). The CDR3 loop spans 16 amino acids. V shed 5 bases, J shed 7 bases, and the junction held 13 bases outside the gene matches. CDR3 DNA, as far as it was read: TGTGCCAGCAGCCCCCTGGGCGGGGGGCCGGGGAATGAG. Amino acid sequence: CASSPLGGGPGNE. The whole CDR3 reads CASSPLGGGPGNEQFF.

Concerning this clone: The read terminates 3 residues ahead of where the CDR3 ends, so the germline J gene completes it. The chain carries TRBV5-4 and TRBJ2-3; maybe TRBD2 (6 bases). Deletions cut 1 base from V and 6 bases from J, with 12 bases between. Germline lookup yields CDR1 SGHNT and CDR2 YYREEE (reference sequence). This CDR3 comprises 14 residues. The CDR3 loop reads CASSLLAALDTQYF. The sequenced CDR3 bases are TGTGCCAGCAGCTTGTTAGCGGCTTTGGATACG.

The CDR3 DNA, read in part, is TGTGCCAGCAGCCCCCGGACAGGGTATGTGGCTGAA. Translation gives CASSPRTGYVAE. The entire CDR3 protein reads CASSPRTGYVAEAFF. The J gene is TRBJ1-1, the V gene TRBV11-2; 8 positions match TRBD1. The CDR3 goes on 3 residues after the read ends, and that part is filled in from the germline J gene. The germline CDR1 and CDR2 sequences are SGHAT and FQNNGV. This CDR3 comprises 15 residues. Losses at the gene ends were 5 bases for V and 6 bases for J; bases not matched to a gene: 11.

Points on this clone: The CDR3 end lies 3 residues beyond the end of the read and is filled in from the germline J gene. V is TRBV30 and J is TRBJ2-4, with TRBD1 identical over 8 bases. This CDR3 is 15 amino acids long. Germline CDR1 is GTSNPN and CDR2 is SVGIG (reference sequence). This CDR3 reads CAWIRRGRGLGGQYF. The sequenced part of the CDR3 DNA is TGTGCCTGGATCCGTCGTGGCAGGGGGCTTGGGGGT.

With regard to this clone: The CDR3 end is not reached by the read, which stops 3 residues before it; the germline J gene fills it in. The chain has TRBV5-1 and TRBJ2-2, with 11 bases identical to TRBD1. The V gene's germline CDR1 is SGHRS and CDR2 YFSETQ. The CDR3 is 14 amino acids. The sequenced CDR3 bases are TGCGCCAGCAGCAGGGACAGGGGGGTCACCGAG. This sequence encodes CASSRDRGVTE. The full CDR3 protein reads CASSRDRGVTELFF.